This T cell receptor (beta chain) comes out of a study of shared clonotypes between healthy human individuals (dated by TCRdb to 2019 to 2021). Regarding the complete study: The cohort comprised a couple of women and a few men aged 18 to 49 years. To estimate repertoire size and how much clonotypes are shared between individuals, the study performed deep sequencing of blood TCR repertoires from five healthy adults. Different laboratories and diverse techniques were used to prepare libraries and sequence TCR repertoires, to increase sequencing depth and limit assay-specific biases. Leukapheresis yielded between about 0.94 and 8.9 billion PBMCs per donor.

Points on this clone: Which antigen it targets is not known. Per-nucleotide qualities are absent, and no much larger clonotype sits a single base away.

The donors were healthy, HIV-negative adults who had no recently reported acute infections or vaccinations. Every donor was a Caucasian adult residing in Nashville, Tennessee, USA. In the unsorted samples, some 94 million PBMCs were counted, and genomic DNA was extracted using the QIAamp DNA Blood Mini kit. Blood was collected by leukapheresis, and PBMCs were isolated by Ficoll-Histopaque density gradient centrifugation and then cryopreserved in liquid nitrogen vapor phase. Here is what the overall study found, with its caveats: Pairwise subsampling indicated that sequencing depth was expected to affect the degree of clonotype sharing among donors. Because the study included a small number of donors, the genetic and exposure-history diversity represented was limited. Sampling was restricted to blood, and TCR repertoires in tissue are likely to differ from TCR repertoires in blood.

Using the deep immunoSEQ assay, multiplex PCR amplified TCR CDR3 regions from genomic DNA. For each cell subset, the extracted genomic DNA was distributed evenly across all wells of several immunoSEQ 96-well plates, and each plate served as one replicate. For unsorted PBMC, each replicate PCR was loaded with 300 to 350 ng genomic DNA, equivalent to roughly 33,000 T cell genomes. Ten immunoSEQ deep assay plates were used to sequence the unsorted PBMC genomic DNA. The purified libraries were quantified using a Qubit 3.0 fluorometer, sized with a Bioanalyzer 2100, and then quantified again using the KAPA Library Quantification kit. Every immunoSEQ 96-well plate was sequenced on a dedicated single-read 150-cycle Illumina NextSeq 550 flow cell. From the authors' description of their analysis: Because only junctional sequences without quality scores were contained in the immunoSEQ output, filtering matching that applied to full-length reads could not be performed. Sequences were annotated with PyIR, a Python wrapper for IgBLAST v1.9, using IMGT germline references to assign V/J genes and CDR3. Reads with weak V/J assignments (E-value above 1e-6), missing CDR3, stop codons, out-of-frame junctions, or ambiguous translated residues were removed. A V3J clonotype was defined by an identical inferred V gene, J gene, and CDR3 amino acid sequence. The percentage overlap between two repertoires was calculated by dividing the number of shared unique clonotypes by the size of the smaller repertoire. Three approaches were used to assess repertoire richness: RTK rarefaction, the Chao1 estimator, and Recon v2.1 estimates of unobserved clonotypes. TCRdb took over this immuneACCESS table, retaining in-frame rearrangements with V and J assigned. Such tables are incomplete; in checked studies, under half of the missing clones stem from an unresolved V gene, and the remainder is unexplained. Clone size and V and J calls were adopted from that table, with D and trimming inferred from the DNA. Counted in this sample were about half a million clones; about 80% of them appeared once. Approximately 12% of the sample belongs to the ten largest clones.

The clonotype was recovered from a woman aged 40 to 50 in good health. Some clones in this sample may be carry-over from other donors' samples. Sequencing was carried out using PBMCs.

The CDR3 protein: CASSLYIGTEAFF. The nucleotide sequence is TGTGCCAGCAGTTTATACATTGGGACTGAAGCTTTCTTT. The rearranged chain carries TRBV27 and TRBJ1-1, with the D gene call left open. From the cysteine through the phenylalanine, the CDR3 covers 13 amino acids. The CDR3 DNA has 39 bases and is translated from base 1. A distance of 8 bases separates the germline ends of V and J, which lose 1 base and 5 bases respectively. The germline V gene (reference sequence) gives CDR1 as MNHEY and CDR2 as SMNVEV.